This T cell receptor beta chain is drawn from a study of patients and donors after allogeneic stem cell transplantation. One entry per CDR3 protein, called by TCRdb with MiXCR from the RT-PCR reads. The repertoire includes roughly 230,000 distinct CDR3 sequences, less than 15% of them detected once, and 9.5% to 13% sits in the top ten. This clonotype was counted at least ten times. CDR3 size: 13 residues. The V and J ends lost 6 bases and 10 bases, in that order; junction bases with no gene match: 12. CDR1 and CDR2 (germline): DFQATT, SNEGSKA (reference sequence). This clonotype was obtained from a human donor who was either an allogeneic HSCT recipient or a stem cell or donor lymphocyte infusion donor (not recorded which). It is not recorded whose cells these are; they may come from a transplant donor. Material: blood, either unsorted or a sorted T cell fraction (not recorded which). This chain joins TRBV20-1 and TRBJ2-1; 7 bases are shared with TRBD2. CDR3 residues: CSARPSPGGEQFF. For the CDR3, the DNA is TGCAGTGCCCGGCCCTCTCCCGGGGGGGAGCAGTTCTTC.